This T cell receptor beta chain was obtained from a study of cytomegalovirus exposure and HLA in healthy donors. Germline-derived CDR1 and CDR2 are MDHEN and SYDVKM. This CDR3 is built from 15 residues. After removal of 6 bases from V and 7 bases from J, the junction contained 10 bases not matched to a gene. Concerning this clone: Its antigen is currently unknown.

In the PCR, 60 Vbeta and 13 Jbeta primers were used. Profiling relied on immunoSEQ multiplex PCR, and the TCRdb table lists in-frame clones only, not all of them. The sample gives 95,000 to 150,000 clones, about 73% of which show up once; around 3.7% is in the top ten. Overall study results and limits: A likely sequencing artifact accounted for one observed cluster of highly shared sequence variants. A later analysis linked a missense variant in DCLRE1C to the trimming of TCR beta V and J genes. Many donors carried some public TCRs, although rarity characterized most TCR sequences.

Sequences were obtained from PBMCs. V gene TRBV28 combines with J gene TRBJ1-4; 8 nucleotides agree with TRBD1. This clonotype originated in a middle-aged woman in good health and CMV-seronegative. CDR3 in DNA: TGTGCCAGCAGGGGGTGGACAGGGTCGGGTGAAAAACTGTTTTTT. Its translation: CASRGWTGSGEKLFF.